One sample yielded the 15 T cell receptor beta chains listed below, sequenced in a study of T-cell reconstitution after alpha-beta-depleted transplantation in children. As it was prepared, the TCRbeta library received unique molecular identifiers. TCRdb reprocessed the PCR reads via MiXCR and lists one record per CDR3 protein. This sample yields some 490,000 distinct CDR3 sequences, of which roughly an eighth are seen a single time; 5% to 6% belongs to the top ten. This sample comprised PBMCs from the stem cell graft donor, obtained from the stem cell graft. The origin of the receptors is a human donor who donated a stem cell graft to a child with combined immunodeficiency.

This clonotype was counted a few times. V usage is TRBV27 and J usage is TRBJ2-3; D is unresolved. V was shortened by 6 bases and J by 5 bases, with 9 bases between the two germline ends. Germline V gives CDR1 MNHEY, CDR2 SMNVEV (reference sequence). The CDR3 runs to 12 residues. CDR3 bases: TGTGCCAGCAGCAGGACGAGAGATACGCAGTATTTT. The encoded protein is CASSRTRDTQYF.

This clonotype was seen ten or more times. The V and J genes are TRBV12-3 or TRBV12-4 and TRBJ2-6, with D unresolved. The length of the CDR3 is 11 residues. Between the trimmed V and J ends, which lost 8 bases and 1 base, there was a span of 0 bases. DNA of the CDR3: TGTGCCAGCTCTGGGGCCAACGTCCTGACTTTC. Residues: CASSGANVLTF.

This clonotype was picked up a small number of times. The V and J genes are TRBV6-1 and TRBJ2-1, with 13 bases aligning to TRBD2. Germline V lookup: CDR1 MNHNS, CDR2 SASEGT. The V gene end was trimmed by 6 bases and the J gene end by 6 bases; junction bases not matched to a gene: 5. CDR3 size: 15 residues. CDR3 residues: CASRGLAGYSNEQFF. In DNA, the CDR3 is TGTGCCAGCAGGGGACTAGCGGGATACAGCAATGAGCAGTTCTTC.

The chain uses TRBV6-2 or TRBV6-3 and TRBJ2-1; possibly TRBD1 for D (5 bases). From germline, CDR1 is MNHEY and CDR2 SVGEGT. This CDR3 is 15 amino acids long. The ends were cut back, 6 bases at V and 4 bases at J, with 16 bases in the middle. CDR3 amino acids: CASSPHDDRYNEQFF. CDR3 in DNA: TGTGCCAGCAGCCCCCATGACGACAGATACAATGAGCAGTTCTTC.

The chain employs TRBV4-3 and TRBJ2-7; perhaps TRBD2 as D (7 bases). The CDR3 sequence is 13 residues long. With 6 bases removed from V and 7 bases from J, the gap between germline ends came to 16 bases. Germline CDR1 is LGHNA and CDR2 is YSLEER. The chain's CDR3 is CASSRGSTGEQYF. DNA for the CDR3: TGCGCCAGCAGTCGCGGGAGTACAGGGGAGCAGTACTTC.

This clonotype showed up just a few times. The V gene is TRBV20-1, the J gene TRBJ2-1; D remains ambiguous. The CDR3 has 16 amino acids. The V gene's germline CDR1 is DFQATT and CDR2 SNEGSKA (reference sequence). Deletions cut 0 bases from V and 4 bases from J, with 16 bases between. Here the CDR3 DNA reads TGCAGTGCTAGAGATTTCGGGCTACAAAAATACAATGAGCAGTTCTTC. Its translation is CSARDFGLQKYNEQFF.

The chain joins TRBV6-5 to TRBJ1-2; possible D gene TRBD1, 6 bases. Germline values: CDR1 MNHEY, CDR2 SVGAGI. The CDR3 is 14 amino acids. Trimming stripped 0 bases from V and 4 bases from J, with 9 bases between. This chain's CDR3 is CASSYSVGGYGYTF. CDR3 DNA: TGTGCCAGCAGTTACTCGGTAGGGGGCTATGGCTACACCTTC.

This clonotype was found a few times. The chain employs TRBV6-2 or TRBV6-3 and TRBJ2-3, with D perhaps matching TRBD2 (6 bases). Trimming pared 2 bases from V and 5 bases from J, leaving 23 bases between. Germline CDR1 MNHEY, CDR2 SVGEGT. This CDR3 has 18 amino acids. The CDR3 DNA is TGTGCCAGCAGTTACGCATCAACCGGGACTCATCACATAGATACGCAGTATTTT. This encodes CASSYASTGTHHIDTQYF.

This clonotype has a single count. The chain has TRBV30 and TRBJ2-7; 8 positions agree with TRBD2. Per germline, CDR1 GTSNPN and CDR2 SVGIG (reference sequence). V was pared by 3 bases and J by 6 bases, with 10 bases of the junction left unmatched. This CDR3 region has 14 residues. CDR3 sequence (DNA): TGTGCCTGGAGCGCGCAGGGAGCGGGAGTCGAGCAGTACTTC. Its protein is CAWSAQGAGVEQYF.

This clonotype was counted a few times. The chain joins TRBV9 to TRBJ2-3; 9 positions match TRBD1. This CDR3 has 16 amino acids. Germline loops: CDR1 SGDLS, CDR2 YYNGEE. J gave up 3 bases and V 2 bases, and 7 bases lay outside the gene matches. For the CDR3, the DNA is TGTGCCAGCAGCGTTACAGGGGGCGGAAGTACAGATACGCAGTATTTT. Encoded protein: CASSVTGGGSTDTQYF.

As concerns this clonotype: Sequence at one end of the junction differs from germline and may be a read error. The J gene is TRBJ2-7, the V gene TRBV6-2 or TRBV6-3, with D perhaps TRBD1 (6 bases). CDR3 length: 16 residues. From germline, CDR1 is MNHEY and CDR2 SVGEGT. CDR3 sequence: CASSPTTGHVSYEQYF. The CDR3 DNA reads TGTGCTAGCAGTCCTACTACGGGACACGTCTCCTACGAGCAGTACTTC.

This clonotype showed up many times. The chain has TRBV24-1 and TRBJ2-3; 8 bases agree with TRBD2. Losses at the gene ends were 1 base for V and 3 bases for J; bases not matched to a gene: 5. Germline V CDR1 and CDR2: KGHDR, SFDVKD. The CDR3 is 16 residues long. CDR3 nucleotide sequence: TGTGCCACCAGTGATTTTGCGGGGGGTGAAACAGATACGCAGTATTTT. Residues: CATSDFAGGETDTQYF.

This clonotype was picked up a small number of times. The rearrangement uses TRBV9 and TRBJ1-2; no definite D call. Trimming removed 2 bases at V and 10 bases at J, with 15 bases between. This CDR3 contains 13 residues. Germline loops: CDR1 SGDLS, CDR2 YYNGEE. CDR3 in DNA: TGTGCCAGCAGCGTCCCGGGAACGGCCCTCTACACCTTC. Its protein is CASSVPGTALYTF. Looking up the rest from reference TRBV9 and TRBJ1-2 gives the full variable domain: DSGVTQTPKHLITATGQRVTLRCSPRSGDLSVYWYQQSLDQGLQFLIQYYNGEERAKGNILERFSAQQFPDLHSELNLSSLELGDSALYFCASSVPGTALYTFGSGTRLTVV.

The rearrangement uses TRBV7-2 and TRBJ2-5, with D perhaps assigned TRBD1 or TRBD2 (6 bases each). Deletions cut 8 bases from V and 5 bases from J, with 27 bases between. CDR3 size: 17 residues. Looked up from germline, CDR1 is SGHTA and CDR2 is FQGNSA. The CDR3 nucleotides are TGTGCCAGCGCTACGAGGGGGGCAGTCTATATATTGGAGACCCAGTACTTC. Its translation is CASATRGAVYILETQYF.

This clonotype has a handful of counts. The CDR3 is CASSPPPGQVASYEQYF. The CDR3 nucleotides read TGTGCCAGCAGCCCCCCGCCGGGACAGGTAGCCTCCTACGAGCAGTACTTC. The chain recombines TRBV7-3 with TRBJ2-7; TRBD1 aligns across 8 bases. The germline V gene has CDR1 SGHTA and CDR2 FQGTGA. This CDR3 is 17 amino acids long. V lost 5 bases to trimming and J lost 0 bases; unmatched junction nucleotides: 12.